The 20 T cell receptor beta chains below were found in one sample sequenced in a study of blood T cells in healthy people across ages. Combining a sample-barcoded 5' primer with a J-beta primer mix, a second PCR ran for roughly 7 to 12 cycles. TCRdb re-called the 5' RACE reads through MiXCR, storing one row per CDR3 protein. The sample has under 2 million distinct CDR3 sequences; 30% to 35% are singletons. Sequencing was carried out using blood. The receptor set was obtained from a woman aged 25 to 39 in good health.

This clonotype has just a few counts. This sequence joins TRBV7-9 and TRBJ2-7; tentative D call: TRBD1 (6 bases). Between the trimmed V and J ends, which lost 5 bases and 7 bases, there was a span of 24 bases. The CDR3 totals 16 residues. Looked up from germline, CDR1 is SEHNR and CDR2 is FQNEAQ (reference sequence). The DNA for the CDR3 is TGTGCCAGCAGCCCCCGACGCCGGGACATCTTCGTTGAGCAGTACTTC. Translation gives CASSPRRRDIFVEQYF. Filled out from reference TRBV7-9 and TRBJ2-7, the complete variable domain reads DTGVSQNPRHKITKRGQNVTFRCDPISEHNRLYWYRQTLGQGPEFLTYFQNEAQLEKSRLLSDRFSAERPKGSFSTLEIQRTEQGDSAMYLCASSPRRRDIFVEQYFGPGTRLTVT.

This clonotype appeared a few times. V and J are TRBV2 and TRBJ2-3; D unresolved. Per germline, CDR1 SNHLY and CDR2 FYNNEI. Between the trimmed V and J ends, which lost 5 bases and 10 bases, there was a span of 10 bases. This CDR3 region has 11 residues. The CDR3 bases are TGTGCCAGCAGTACACGTCTGGCGCAGTATTTT. Amino acids: CASSTRLAQYF.

The chain carries TRBV7-9 and TRBJ1-3, with a weak D call TRBD1 (5 bases). Per germline, CDR1 SEHNR and CDR2 FQNEAQ (reference sequence). V shed 10 bases and J shed 4 bases, with 11 bases lying between them. The CDR3 contains 12 residues. This chain's CDR3 is CANGGYGNTIYF. The CDR3 bases are TGTGCCAACGGGGGTTACGGAAACACCATATATTTT.

The sample holds many counts of this clonotype. The chain carries TRBV4-1 and TRBJ2-5; the match to TRBD2 covers 11 bases. CDR1 and CDR2 from the germline V gene are MGHRA and YSYEKL. Trimming at V came to 1 base and at J to 7 bases, leaving 8 bases not matched to a gene. The CDR3 is made up of 16 amino acids. The DNA of the CDR3 is TGCGCCAGCAGCCAAGGTGAACCAGGACTAGCGGGGACCCAGTACTTC. It translates to CASSQGEPGLAGTQYF.

The V gene is TRBV20-1, the J gene TRBJ2-5; D perhaps matches TRBD2 (6 bases). The germline gives CDR1 DFQATT, CDR2 SNEGSKA (reference sequence). The CDR3 sequence is 14 residues long. V lost 6 bases and J lost 5, with 19 bases in between. The CDR3 DNA is TGCAGTGCAAGGAGGGCGGGCTCGATGGAGACCCAGTACTTC. This translates into CSARRAGSMETQYF.

This clonotype has more than one count but fewer than ten. The chain carries TRBV5-1 and TRBJ2-5; D assignment may be TRBD1 or TRBD2 (6 bases each). Germline CDR1 and CDR2: SGHRS and YFSETQ. The V and J ends lost 4 bases and 5 bases respectively, with 15 bases between them. This CDR3 comprises 14 residues. The CDR3 here is CASSRNGGQETQYF. The CDR3 nucleotides read TGCGCCAGCAGCCGGAATGGGGGGCAGGAGACCCAGTACTTC.

This clonotype turned up a few times. This sequence joins TRBV10-3 and TRBJ2-7; 12 bases line up with TRBD2. In germline, CDR1 is ENHRY, CDR2 SYGVKD. This CDR3 region has 19 residues. With V trimmed by 0 bases and J by 0 bases, 9 bases remained unmatched. CDR3 loop: CAISESGTSGRRSSYEQYF. The CDR3 DNA is TGTGCCATCAGTGAGTCTGGGACTAGCGGGCGCCGGAGCTCCTACGAGCAGTACTTC.

Worth noting for this clonotype: It may be a read error: a sequence one base away is much more abundant. This sequence joins TRBV19 and TRBJ2-5, with 8 positions matching TRBD2. The CDR3 has 16 amino acids. Germline V gene sequence: CDR1 LNHDA, CDR2 SQIVND (reference sequence). CDR3 amino acids: CASSIPGLGFQEAQYF. The CDR3 coding sequence is TGTGCCAGTAGTATACCGGGACTAGGGTTCCAAGAGGCCCAGTACTTC.

This clonotype has just a few counts. The rearrangement uses TRBV6-5 and TRBJ1-1; a possible D gene is TRBD1 (6 bases). This CDR3 is 13 amino acids long. Deletions cut 1 base from V and 7 bases from J, with 10 bases between. In germline, CDR1 is MNHEY, CDR2 SVGAGI. The CDR3: CASSYLRGIEAFF. The CDR3 DNA reads TGTGCCAGCAGTTACTTGAGGGGGATTGAAGCTTTCTTT.

This clonotype came up a few times. The CDR3 DNA reads as TGTGCCAGCAGCTTCAGCGGGGGGGCCTCAAGTGTTGAGCAGTTCTTC. Translating gives CASSFSGGASSVEQFF. This rearrangement joins TRBV7-2 to TRBJ2-1; the match to TRBD2 covers 10 bases. Germline V gives CDR1 SGHTA, CDR2 FQGNSA. V lost 3 bases, J lost 9 bases, and 11 bases stayed unmatched. The CDR3 consists of 16 residues.

This clonotype was counted between two and nine times. The gene calls are TRBV5-1 and TRBJ2-7; 9 bases fit TRBD2. The CDR3 contains 17 residues. J lost 3 bases, V lost 0 bases, and 10 bases had no gene match. Per germline, CDR1 SGHRS and CDR2 YFSETQ. The CDR3 region has the DNA TGCGCCAGCAGCTTGGTCCCACTAGCGGGCGTCTTCTACGAGCAGTACTTC. It encodes CASSLVPLAGVFYEQYF.

This clonotype was observed a few times. The CDR3 reads CASSQGDGGYGYTF. In DNA, the CDR3 is TGTGCCAGCAGCCAAGGGGACGGGGGCTATGGCTACACCTTC. The rearrangement joins TRBV3-1 to TRBJ1-2; weak D call: TRBD1 (5 bases). Germline CDR1 is LGHDT and CDR2 is YNNKEL (reference sequence). The CDR3 covers 14 residues. V gave up 1 base and J gave up 4 bases, with 10 bases separating them.

The chain employs TRBV4-2 and TRBJ1-1; D gene unclear. This CDR3 comprises 13 residues. Deletions cut 1 base from V and 10 bases from J, with 13 bases between. Per germline, CDR1 LGHNA and CDR2 YNFKEQ. The DNA for the CDR3 is TGTGCCAGCAGCCAAGCGCTTATCGCTGGAGCTTTCTTT. This sequence encodes CASSQALIAGAFF.

The genes are TRBV25-1 and TRBJ1-3; D gene unclear. V was pared by 7 bases and J by 0 bases, with 7 bases between. This CDR3 has 13 amino acids. In germline, CDR1 is MGHDK, CDR2 SYGVNS. The CDR3 is CASTPSSGNTIYF. In DNA form, the CDR3 reads TGTGCCAGCACGCCTAGCTCTGGAAACACCATATATTTT.

This clonotype has at least ten counts. The chain uses TRBV5-1 and TRBJ2-7, with 8 bases identical to TRBD2. CDR1 is SGHRS and CDR2 is YFSETQ in the germline V gene. The CDR3 totals 17 residues. V gave up 3 bases and J gave up 2 bases; unmatched junction bases: 13. For the CDR3, the DNA is TGCGCCAGCAGCTCGGACTTAAGCGGGAGATCCCCCTACGAGCAGTACTTC. This translates into CASSSDLSGRSPYEQYF.

The table lists this clonotype with a count of one. This rearrangement joins TRBV5-1 to TRBJ2-5, with TRBD1 matching 9 bases. The V and J ends lost 6 bases and 5 bases, in that order; junction bases with no gene match: 8. This CDR3 is 14 amino acids long. Looked up from germline, CDR1 is SGHRS and CDR2 is YFSETQ. The DNA for the CDR3 is TGCGCCAGCAACGGTGGGACAGGGCGCGAGACCCAGTACTTC. Protein: CASNGGTGRETQYF.

V is TRBV9 and J is TRBJ1-2, with a weak D call TRBD1 (6 bases). Trimming cost V 4 bases and J 6 bases, with 19 bases left between them. Germline loops: CDR1 SGDLS, CDR2 YYNGEE. The CDR3 sequence is 15 residues long. The CDR3 DNA reads as TGTGCCAGCAGCCCCTCCGTGGGACACCTGCATGGCTACACCTTC. It encodes CASSPSVGHLHGYTF. The variable domain in full, completed from reference TRBV9 and TRBJ1-2, reads DSGVTQTPKHLITATGQRVTLRCSPRSGDLSVYWYQQSLDQGLQFLIQYYNGEERAKGNILERFSAQQFPDLHSELNLSSLELGDSALYFCASSPSVGHLHGYTFGSGTRLTVV.

This clonotype is a singleton in its sample. The chain recombines TRBV7-2 with TRBJ2-4; TRBD2 matches 8 bases. The CDR3 loop spans 15 amino acids. Germline V gene data show CDR1 as SGHTA and CDR2 as FQGNSA. Trimming at V came to 1 base and at J to 13 bases, leaving 12 bases not matched to a gene. CDR3: CASSLVAGGAWEQYF. The CDR3 bases are TGTGCCAGCAGCTTAGTAGCCGGGGGGGCTTGGGAGCAGTACTTC.

The genes are TRBV20-1 and TRBJ2-1, with a weak D call TRBD1 (6 bases). Germline CDR1 is DFQATT and CDR2 is SNEGSKA (reference sequence). CDR3 length equals 15 residues. Trimming removed 2 bases from V and 4 bases from J, with 15 bases in between. CDR3 amino acids: CSARRPGHIYNEQFF. DNA of the CDR3: TGCAGTGCTAGACGCCCGGGACATATTTACAATGAGCAGTTCTTC.

The CDR3 nucleotides are TGTGCCACCAGTGAGGGTAGCGGGAGGGCCAAGGATGAGCAGTTCTTC. Its protein product is CATSEGSGRAKDEQFF. V gene TRBV24-1 combines with J gene TRBJ2-1; 11 nucleotides align to TRBD2. V lost 4 bases to trimming and J lost 8 bases; unmatched junction nucleotides: 9. Germline CDR1 KGHDR, CDR2 SFDVKD. The CDR3 runs to 16 residues.